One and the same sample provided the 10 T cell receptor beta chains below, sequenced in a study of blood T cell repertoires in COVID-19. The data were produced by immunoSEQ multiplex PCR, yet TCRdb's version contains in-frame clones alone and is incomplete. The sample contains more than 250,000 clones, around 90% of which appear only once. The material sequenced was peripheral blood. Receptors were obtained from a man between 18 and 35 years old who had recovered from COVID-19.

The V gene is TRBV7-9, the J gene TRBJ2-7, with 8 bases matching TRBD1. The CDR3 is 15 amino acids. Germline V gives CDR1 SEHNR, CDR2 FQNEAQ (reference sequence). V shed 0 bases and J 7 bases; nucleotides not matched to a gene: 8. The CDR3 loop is CASSLADRAKVEQYF. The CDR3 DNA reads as TGTGCCAGCAGCTTAGCGGACAGGGCCAAGGTGGAGCAGTACTTC. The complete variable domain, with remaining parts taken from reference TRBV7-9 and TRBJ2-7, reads DTGVSQNPRHKITKRGQNVTFRCDPISEHNRLYWYRQTLGQGPEFLTYFQNEAQLEKSRLLSDRFSAERPKGSFSTLEIQRTEQGDSAMYLCASSLADRAKVEQYFGPGTRLTVT.

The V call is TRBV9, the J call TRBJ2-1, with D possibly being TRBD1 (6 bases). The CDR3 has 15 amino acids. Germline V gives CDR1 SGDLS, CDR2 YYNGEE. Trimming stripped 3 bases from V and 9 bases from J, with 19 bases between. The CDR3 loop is CASSAGHGGSGEQFF. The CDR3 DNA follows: TGTGCCAGCAGCGCGGGACACGGAGGCAGTGGTGAGCAGTTCTTC. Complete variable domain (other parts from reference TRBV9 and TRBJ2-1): DSGVTQTPKHLITATGQRVTLRCSPRSGDLSVYWYQQSLDQGLQFLIQYYNGEERAKGNILERFSAQQFPDLHSELNLSSLELGDSALYFCASSAGHGGSGEQFFGPGTRLTVL.

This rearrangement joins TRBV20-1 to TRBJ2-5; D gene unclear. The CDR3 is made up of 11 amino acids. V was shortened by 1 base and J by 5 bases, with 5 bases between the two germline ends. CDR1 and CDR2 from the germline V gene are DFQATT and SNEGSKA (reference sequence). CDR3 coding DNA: TGCAGTGCTAGAGTGGAGGAGACCCAGTACTTC. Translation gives CSARVEETQYF.

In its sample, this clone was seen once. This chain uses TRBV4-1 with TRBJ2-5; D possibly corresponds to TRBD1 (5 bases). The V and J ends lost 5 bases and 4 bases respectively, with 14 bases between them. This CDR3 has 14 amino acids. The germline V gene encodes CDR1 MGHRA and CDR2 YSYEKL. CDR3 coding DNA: TGCGCCAGCAGCTCAGAGACAGTCGGAGAGACCCAGTACTTC. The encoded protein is CASSSETVGETQYF.

The CDR3 DNA is TGTGCCAGCAGTAACCCCACAGGGTACGAGCAGTACTTC. Translation gives CASSNPTGYEQYF. The chain recombines TRBV2 with TRBJ2-7; a possible D gene is TRBD1 (6 bases). V was pared by 5 bases and J by 4 bases, with 12 bases between. Germline CDR1 and CDR2: SNHLY and FYNNEI. CDR3 size: 13 residues. Variable domain in full (rest from reference TRBV2 and TRBJ2-7): EPEVTQTPSHQVTQMGQEVILRCVPISNHLYFYWYRQILGQKVEFLVSFYNNEISEKSEIFDDQFSVERPDGSNFTLKIRSTKLEDSAMYFCASSNPTGYEQYFGPGTRLTVT.

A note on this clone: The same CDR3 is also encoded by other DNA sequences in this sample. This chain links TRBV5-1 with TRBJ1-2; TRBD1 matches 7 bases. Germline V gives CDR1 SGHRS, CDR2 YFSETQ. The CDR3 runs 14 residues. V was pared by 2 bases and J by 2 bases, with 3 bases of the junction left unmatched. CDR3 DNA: TGCGCCAGCAGCTTAACAGGGGCCAACTATGGCTACACCTTC. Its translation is CASSLTGANYGYTF.

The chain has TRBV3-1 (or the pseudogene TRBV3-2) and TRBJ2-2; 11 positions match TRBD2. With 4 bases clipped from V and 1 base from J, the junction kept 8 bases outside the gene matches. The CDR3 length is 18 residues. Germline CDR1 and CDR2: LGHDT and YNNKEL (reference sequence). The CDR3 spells CASSRRGGLAGNTGELFF. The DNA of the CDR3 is TGTGCCAGCAGCCGAAGAGGCGGACTAGCGGGGAACACCGGGGAGCTGTTTTTT.

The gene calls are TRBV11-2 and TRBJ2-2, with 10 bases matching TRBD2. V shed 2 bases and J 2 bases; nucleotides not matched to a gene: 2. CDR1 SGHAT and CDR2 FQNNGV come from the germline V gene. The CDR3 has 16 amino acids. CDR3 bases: TGTGCCAGCAGCTTAATAGCGGGGGGAAACACCGGGGAGCTGTTTTTT. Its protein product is CASSLIAGGNTGELFF.

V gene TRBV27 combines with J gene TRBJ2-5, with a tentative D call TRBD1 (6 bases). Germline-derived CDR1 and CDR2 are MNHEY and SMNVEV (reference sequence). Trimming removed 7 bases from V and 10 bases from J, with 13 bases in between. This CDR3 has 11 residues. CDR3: CASTGQGGQYF. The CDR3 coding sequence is TGTGCCAGCACGGGACAAGGGGGCCAGTACTTC.

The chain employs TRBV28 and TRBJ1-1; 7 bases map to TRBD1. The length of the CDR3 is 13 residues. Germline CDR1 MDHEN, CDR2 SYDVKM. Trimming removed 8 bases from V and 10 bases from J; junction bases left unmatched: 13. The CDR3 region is CASRRAGTEGAFF. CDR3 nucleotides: TGTGCCAGCCGACGAGCAGGGACAGAGGGAGCTTTCTTT. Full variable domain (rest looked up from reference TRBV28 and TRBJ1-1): DVKVTQSSRYLVKRTGEKVFLECVQDMDHENMFWYRQDPGLGLRLIYFSYDVKMKEKGDIPEGYSVSREKKERFSLILESASTNQTSMYLCASRRAGTEGAFFGQGTRLTVV.